A single sample gave rise to the 29 T cell receptor beta chains below, sequenced in a study of T cells in Graves' hyperthyroidism and ophthalmopathy. RNA transcripts gave rise to amplified TCR beta CDR3 regions. First-round RT-PCR of the TCR CDR3 relied on the HTBI primer set. TCRdb re-derived calls from the multiplex PCR reads in MiXCR, one entry per CDR3 protein. The data hold about 200,000 distinct CDR3 sequences, with about 17% observed a single time. Source material: blood. The receptors come from a woman in her fifties or sixties with Graves' hyperthyroidism.

This clonotype was seen a few times. This chain connects TRBV19 to TRBJ2-1; TRBD2 matches 9 bases. Germline values: CDR1 LNHDA, CDR2 SQIVND (reference sequence). V was clipped by 5 bases and J by 0 bases; unmatched bases: 17. The CDR3 contains 20 residues. Here the CDR3 DNA reads TGTGCCAGTAGTTCCTTACTAGCGGGTGCCTTACCTAGCTCCTACAATGAGCAGTTCTTC. Encoded protein: CASSSLLAGALPSSYNEQFF.

The rearrangement joins TRBV14 to TRBJ1-6; D perhaps matches TRBD1 (5 bases). This CDR3 contains 13 residues. Germline values: CDR1 SGHDN, CDR2 FVKESK. V shed 2 bases and J shed 10 bases, with 9 bases lying between them. The CDR3 DNA reads as TGTGCCAGCAGCCAAATCGGGGACTCACCCCTCCACTTT. Translated: CASSQIGDSPLHF.

The CDR3 coding sequence is TGTGCCAGCAGCACACACAGGGGGAACACCGGGGAGCTGTTTTTT. Residues: CASSTHRGNTGELFF. The chain recombines TRBV9 with TRBJ2-2; 7 bases map to TRBD1. The CDR3 is made up of 15 amino acids. The V gene end was trimmed by 4 bases and the J gene end by 1 base; junction bases not matched to a gene: 4. CDR1 and CDR2 (germline): SGDLS, YYNGEE.

This clonotype appeared many times. The chain has TRBV19 and TRBJ2-1; D possibly corresponds to TRBD1 (6 bases). Germline lookup yields CDR1 LNHDA and CDR2 SQIVND (reference sequence). CDR3 length: 13 residues. Trimming removed 9 bases at V and 3 bases at J, with 12 bases between. Here the CDR3 reads CASSLDSYNEQFF. DNA of the CDR3: TGTGCCAGCAGCTTGGACAGCTACAATGAGCAGTTCTTC. The whole variable domain, remainder taken from reference TRBV19 and TRBJ2-1, is DGGITQSPKYLFRKEGQNVTLSCEQNLNHDAMYWYRQDPGQGLRLIYYSQIVNDFQKGDIAEGYSVSREKKESFPLTVTSAQKNPTAFYLCASSLDSYNEQFFGPGTRLTVL.

The sample holds many counts of this clonotype. This sequence joins TRBV3-1 and TRBJ2-3, with 7 bases aligning to TRBD1. The ends lost 1 base at V and 6 bases at J; junction bases unmatched: 7. The length of the CDR3 is 15 residues. Germline assignment: CDR1 LGHDT and CDR2 YNNKEL (reference sequence). CDR3 sequence (DNA): TGTGCCAGCAGCCAAGCCCCGGGACAGTGGGATACGCAGTATTTT. It specifies CASSQAPGQWDTQYF.

The chain combines TRBV7-6 with TRBJ2-1; 7 bases align to TRBD2. The CDR3 covers 15 residues. Trimming removed 7 bases from V and 8 bases from J; junction bases left unmatched: 14. CDR1 is SGHVS and CDR2 is FNYEAQ in the germline V gene. CDR3 in amino acids: CASTHSAGVNDEQFF. CDR3 bases: TGTGCCAGCACCCACTCGGCGGGAGTTAACGATGAGCAGTTCTTC.

At least ten counts were recorded for this clonotype. The chain couples TRBV5-6 to TRBJ1-1, with D possibly matching TRBD1 (6 bases). Per the germline V gene, CDR1 is SGHDT and CDR2 is YYEEEE. This CDR3 comprises 15 residues. V was trimmed by 6 bases and J by 4 bases, leaving 19 bases between them. CDR3 DNA: TGTGCCAGCACCGACCTTGGCAGGGGAGGCACTGAAGCTTTCTTT. This codes for CASTDLGRGGTEAFF.

This chain connects TRBV6-1 to TRBJ1-1, with TRBD1 matching 9 bases. The CDR3 sequence is 14 residues long. Losses at the gene ends were 6 bases for V and 1 base for J; bases not matched to a gene: 3. Germline CDR1 reads MNHNS; CDR2 reads SASEGT. In DNA, the CDR3 is TGTGCCAGCAGGACAGGGGGTGGGAACACTGAAGCTTTCTTT. Amino acids: CASRTGGGNTEAFF.

This sequence joins TRBV28 and TRBJ2-7, with 8 positions matching TRBD2. After removal of 3 bases from V and 5 bases from J, the junction contained 12 bases not matched to a gene. The germline V gene encodes CDR1 MDHEN and CDR2 SYDVKM. The CDR3 loop spans 16 amino acids. CDR3 loop: CASSFGVGGRSHEQYF. The CDR3 DNA reads TGTGCCAGCAGTTTCGGTGTGGGCGGGAGGAGCCACGAGCAGTACTTC.

The V gene is TRBV5-8, the J gene TRBJ1-6; D possibly corresponds to TRBD1 (5 bases). The CDR3 is made up of 15 amino acids. Trimming removed 3 bases from V and 7 bases from J, with 14 bases in between. Germline V lookup: CDR1 SGHTS, CDR2 YDEGEE. The CDR3 spells CASSWGGRRNSPLHF. The CDR3 DNA reads TGTGCCAGCAGCTGGGGGGGAAGGAGAAATTCACCCCTCCACTTT.

This clonotype showed up many times. The chain couples TRBV12-3 or TRBV12-4 to TRBJ1-1; D possibly corresponds to TRBD1 (6 bases). The CDR3 covers 13 residues. V lost 11 bases to trimming and J lost 1 base, with 14 bases between them. CDR3 in amino acids: CAAKTGENTEAFF. For the CDR3, the DNA is TGTGCCGCTAAGACAGGAGAGAACACTGAAGCTTTCTTT.

This clonotype came up once. The CDR3 bases are TGTGCCAGCAAATTGGCAATCACCTATCAAGAGACCCAGTTCTTC. Its protein is CASKLAITYQETQFF. The rearrangement uses TRBV2 and TRBJ2-5; no firm D call. The assigned J gene may be wrong: the sequence end matches TRBJ2-1 better. CDR1 is SNHLY and CDR2 is FYNNEI in the germline V gene. CDR3 length equals 15 residues.

In its sample, this clonotype was seen a few times. The V and J genes are TRBV10-3 and TRBJ2-2, with no clear D. With 2 bases removed from V and 2 bases from J, the gap between germline ends came to 6 bases. The germline CDR1 and CDR2 sequences are ENHRY and SYGVKD. The CDR3 length is 14 residues. CDR3 amino acids: CAISESQNTGELFF. Written as DNA, the CDR3 is TGTGCCATCAGTGAGAGTCAAAACACCGGGGAGCTGTTTTTT.

Here the CDR3 DNA reads TGTGCCAGCAGAGGCCTTAGCACAGATACGCAGTATTTT. Its protein is CASRGLSTDTQYF. This sequence joins TRBV27 and TRBJ2-3, with D unresolved. Germline lookup yields CDR1 MNHEY and CDR2 SMNVEV (reference sequence). Deletions cut 6 bases from V and 0 bases from J, with 7 bases between. The length of the CDR3 is 13 residues.

The rearrangement joins TRBV5-1 to TRBJ2-1, with 8 nucleotides matching TRBD1. Losses at the gene ends were 4 bases for V and 7 bases for J; bases not matched to a gene: 7. CDR1 SGHRS and CDR2 YFSETQ come from the germline V gene. CDR3 length: 14 residues. The CDR3 is CASSPDRAPNEQFF. CDR3 coding DNA: TGCGCCAGCAGCCCGGACAGGGCCCCGAATGAGCAGTTCTTC.

In its sample, this clonotype was seen many times. The chain has TRBV6-1 and TRBJ1-5; the match to TRBD1 covers 9 bases. Germline V gene lookup returns CDR1 MNHNS and CDR2 SASEGT. This CDR3 is 13 amino acids long. J gave up 7 bases and V 6 bases, and 4 bases lay outside the gene matches. The CDR3 sequence is CASRQGARQPQHF. The CDR3 DNA reads as TGTGCCAGCAGACAGGGGGCTCGGCAGCCCCAGCATTTT.

At least ten counts were recorded for this clonotype. The J gene is TRBJ2-1, the V gene TRBV11-2; TRBD1 agrees at 7 bases. With 4 bases clipped from V and 3 bases from J, the junction kept 6 bases outside the gene matches. Germline CDR1 SGHAT, CDR2 FQNNGV. This CDR3 comprises 15 residues. The CDR3 coding sequence is TGTGCCAGCAGCTCCCGACAGGGTGTCTACAATGAGCAGTTCTTC. Translation: CASSSRQGVYNEQFF.

Remarks on this clonotype: A much larger clone differs from this one at a single base, so this may be a read error. The CDR3 DNA follows: TGTGCCAGCAGCCCTCAGGGGGACCCCTACGAGCAGTACTTC. Its protein is CASSPQGDPYEQYF. V and J are TRBV11-3 and TRBJ2-7; TRBD1 matches 7 bases. Germline CDR1 reads SGHNT; CDR2 reads YENEEA. The CDR3 is 14 amino acids. The ends lost 5 bases at V and 2 bases at J; junction bases unmatched: 6.

This clonotype has a count of ten or more. The chain couples TRBV7-9 to TRBJ2-7; D gene unclear. This CDR3 contains 15 residues. The V gene's germline CDR1 is SEHNR and CDR2 FQNEAQ (reference sequence). Trimming took 5 bases from V and 1 from J, leaving 15 bases between them. As DNA, the CDR3 is TGTGCCAGCAGCCCCACCGGGCTTGGTTCCTACGAGCAGTACTTC. It specifies CASSPTGLGSYEQYF. Based on the CDR3 plus reference TRBV7-9 and TRBJ2-7, the full variable domain is DTGVSQNPRHKITKRGQNVTFRCDPISEHNRLYWYRQTLGQGPEFLTYFQNEAQLEKSRLLSDRFSAERPKGSFSTLEIQRTEQGDSAMYLCASSPTGLGSYEQYFGPGTRLTVT.

A few counts support this clonotype. This chain joins TRBV6-1 and TRBJ2-7, with D perhaps TRBD2 (5 bases). This CDR3 is 12 amino acids long. Trimming took 8 bases from V and 6 from J, leaving 14 bases between them. Looked up from germline, CDR1 is MNHNS and CDR2 is SASEGT. CDR3 nucleotides: TGTGCCAGCCTCAGTTCGGGGAGCGAGCAGTACTTC. Translation: CASLSSGSEQYF.

In its sample, this clonotype was seen once. This may arise from a read error, as a much more abundant clone is one base away. The J gene is TRBJ2-3, the V gene TRBV20-1, with 7 positions matching TRBD2. The CDR3 contains 15 residues. CDR1 is DFQATT and CDR2 is SNEGSKA in the germline V gene (reference sequence). CDR3 protein: CSAPPLAAGTDTRYF. The CDR3 DNA sequence: TGCAGTGCTCCCCCCCTAGCGGCCGGCACAGATACGCGGTATTTT.

In its sample, this clonotype was seen many times. The CDR3 nucleotides read TGTGCCAGCAGCCATCTGAAAGCTAGCGGGAAAGGGGGGACCCAGTACTTC. Amino acid sequence: CASSHLKASGKGGTQYF. This chain joins TRBV7-6 and TRBJ2-5, with TRBD2 matching over 9 bases. The CDR3 has 17 amino acids. Germline lookup yields CDR1 SGHVS and CDR2 FNYEAQ. The J segment lost 7 bases and the V segment lost 5 bases, leaving 17 bases of the junction unmatched.

The genes are TRBV10-3 and TRBJ2-1; TRBD2 aligns across 13 bases. The junction had 14 bases not matched to a gene; V was cut back by 7 bases and J by 8 bases. CDR1 and CDR2 (germline): ENHRY, SYGVKD. The CDR3 loop spans 17 amino acids. The CDR3 is CAIKQSGLAGYRDEQFF. CDR3 DNA: TGTGCCATCAAACAATCGGGACTAGCGGGATATCGTGATGAGCAGTTCTTC.

This clonotype was detected a few times. The genes are TRBV20-1 and TRBJ1-1; weak D call: TRBD1 (6 bases). Germline V gives CDR1 DFQATT, CDR2 SNEGSKA (reference sequence). This CDR3 region has 10 residues. The V end lost 7 bases, the J end lost 10 bases, and 13 bases lay between the germline ends. DNA of the CDR3: TGCAGTGTCCTTCGAGGGGGAGCTTTCTTT. This sequence encodes CSVLRGGAFF.

This clonotype has more than one count but fewer than ten. J is TRBJ2-2 and V is TRBV20-1, with TRBD2 matching over 13 bases. The junction had 11 bases not matched to a gene; V was cut back by 1 base and J by 3 bases. This CDR3 is 19 amino acids long. Looked up from germline, CDR1 is DFQATT and CDR2 is SNEGSKA (reference sequence). The CDR3 DNA reads TGCAGTGCTAGAGGGCTTCGGACTAGCGGGAGTGTTGACACCGGGGAGCTGTTTTTT. Translation: CSARGLRTSGSVDTGELFF.

This clonotype was counted many times. The chain joins TRBV12-3 or TRBV12-4 to TRBJ2-2; D gene ambiguous. The V and J ends lost 9 bases and 8 bases respectively, with 7 bases between them. The CDR3 is 10 residues long. The CDR3, as DNA: TGTGCCAGTTACCTTGGGGAGCTGTTTTTT. Its protein product is CASYLGELFF.

This clonotype was seen ten or more times. The chain carries TRBV20-1 and TRBJ1-2; D is undetermined. Germline V lookup: CDR1 DFQATT, CDR2 SNEGSKA (reference sequence). V dropped 6 bases and J dropped 8 bases, with 10 bases sitting between them. This CDR3 comprises 10 residues. The CDR3 coding sequence is TGCAGTGCCCCTGCGGCGGGCTACACCTTC. Protein product: CSAPAAGYTF.

With respect to this clonotype: A much larger clone lies a single base off, so this may be a read error. V usage is TRBV5-6 and J usage is TRBJ2-7; the match to TRBD2 covers 7 bases. This CDR3 region has 14 residues. The germline V gene encodes CDR1 SGHDT and CDR2 YYEEEE. CDR3 region: CVSSQGLAVYEQYF. The CDR3 DNA reads TGTGTCAGCAGCCAAGGGCTAGCGGTCTACGAGCAGTACTTC.

This clonotype has a count of ten or more. This chain joins TRBV5-4 and TRBJ2-7; 10 nucleotides match TRBD1. With 3 bases clipped from V and 4 bases from J, the junction kept 4 bases outside the gene matches. The CDR3 sequence is 14 residues long. Germline values: CDR1 SGHNT, CDR2 YYREEE (reference sequence). This CDR3 reads CASSSDRGKYEQYF. Written as DNA, the CDR3 is TGTGCCAGCAGCTCGGACAGGGGGAAGTACGAGCAGTACTTC.